The rows below give T cell receptor beta chains drawn from one sample of a study of blood T cell repertoires in COVID-19. The repertoire was sequenced with immunoSEQ multiplex PCR; TCRdb's copy has only in-frame clones and lacks some. Of about 180,000 clones detected, about 86% appear once; the ten largest clones hold over 7%. Sequenced: peripheral blood. All receptors derive from a man aged 50 to 60 with active or convalescent COVID-19. Both conserved end residues are part of each CDR3. A D gene is named only where the DNA matches it firmly. Clone size is not always given. Where it is, it says once, few, many or a class for expanded clones.

NA	TRBV5-1	NA	TRBJ2-7	CASRDITGGDGYEQYF	TGCGCCAGCAGAGATATAACAGGGGGGGACGGCTACGAGCAGTACTTC
NA	TRBV9	NA	TRBJ2-7	CASSLNSYEQYF	TGTGCCAGCAGCTTAAACTCCTACGAGCAGTACTTC
NA	TRBV7-3	NA	TRBJ1-1	CASSFTGITEAFF	TGTGCCAGCAGCTTCACAGGGATCACTGAAGCTTTCTTT
NA	TRBV28	TRBD1	TRBJ2-5	CASIEGAGETQYF	TGTGCCAGCATAGAGGGGGCGGGCGAGACCCAGTACTTC
NA	TRBV7-2	NA	TRBJ2-7	CASSLGALLEQYF	TGTGCCAGCAGCTTAGGGGCACTCCTAGAGCAGTACTTC
NA	TRBV5-4	NA	TRBJ2-6	CASSPGDSGANVLTF	TGTGCCAGCTCCCCCGGGGACTCTGGGGCCAACGTCCTGACTTTC
NA	TRBV6-5	NA	TRBJ2-3	CASSLGGASTDTQYF	TGTGCCAGCAGCCTTGGCGGGGCAAGCACAGATACGCAGTATTTT
NA	TRBV18	NA	TRBJ2-3	CASLQVAGLQDTQYF	TGTGCCAGCCTCCAGGTGGCGGGGTTACAAGATACGCAGTATTTT
once	TRBV30	TRBD1	TRBJ1-5	CAWGTANQPQHF	TGTGCCTGGGGGACAGCCAATCAGCCCCAGCATTTT
NA	TRBV5-1	TRBD1	TRBJ2-7	CASSTAPGTGDDEQYF	TGCGCCAGCAGCACAGCACCAGGGACAGGGGACGACGAGCAGTACTTC
NA	TRBV30	NA	TRBJ2-2	CAWSPRTAITGELFF	TGTGCCTGGAGTCCCCGGACAGCTATCACCGGGGAGCTGTTTTTT
NA	TRBV5-4	TRBD2	TRBJ2-5	CASNPGLPTETQYF	TGTGCCAGCAACCCGGGACTACCAACGGAGACCCAGTACTTC
NA	TRBV5-1	TRBD2	TRBJ2-2	CASSLSGAGELFF	TGCGCCAGCAGCTTGAGCGGGGCCGGGGAGCTGTTTTTT
NA	TRBV18	NA	TRBJ1-1	CASSPPRGENTEAFF	TGTGCCAGCTCACCACCGCGGGGGGAGAACACTGAAGCTTTCTTT
few	TRBV28	TRBD1	TRBJ1-1	CASSYYGAGGLIKTEAFF	TGTGCCAGCAGTTACTATGGCGCAGGGGGTCTGATTAAAACGGAAGCTTTCTTT
NA	TRBV7-2	TRBD1	TRBJ1-3	CASSQLVGQGGNTIYF	TGTGCCAGCAGCCAACTAGTGGGACAGGGAGGAAACACCATATATTTT
NA	TRBV12-5	NA	TRBJ2-3	CASGLVRGLMRMYTQYF	TGTGCTAGTGGTTTGGTCCGCGGGCTTATGAGGATGTATACGCAGTATTTT
NA	TRBV14	TRBD1	TRBJ2-1	CASSQVGQGFFNEQFF	TGTGCCAGCAGCCAAGTGGGACAGGGTTTTTTCAATGAGCAGTTCTTC
once	TRBV6-5	NA	TRBJ1-4	CASKRDKYEKLFF	TGTGCCAGCAAGCGGGACAAATATGAAAAACTGTTTTTT
NA	TRBV5-5	TRBD1	TRBJ1-1	CASSLDRVNTEAFF	TGTGCCAGCAGCTTAGACAGGGTGAACACTGAAGCTTTCTTT
NA	TRBV5-1	TRBD1	TRBJ2-7	CASRDRTGGSSYEQYF	TGCGCCAGCCGGGATAGGACAGGGGGTAGCTCCTACGAGCAGTACTTC
NA	TRBV6-6	TRBD1	TRBJ1-1	CASSPTGDTEAFF	TGTGCCAGCAGTCCCACAGGGGACACTGAAGCTTTCTTT
NA	TRBV19	TRBD1	TRBJ1-5	CASSSPPDRGDNQPQHF	TGTGCCAGTAGCAGCCCCCCAGACAGGGGAGATAATCAGCCCCAGCATTTT
NA	TRBV11-2	TRBD2	TRBJ2-1	CASSSTSAPYNEQFF	TGTGCCAGCAGCTCAACTAGCGCGCCGTACAATGAGCAGTTCTTC
NA	TRBV7-3	NA	TRBJ2-2	CASSSPGRGGTGELFF	TGTGCCAGCAGCTCACCTGGGCGGGGTGGGACCGGGGAGCTGTTTTTT
NA	TRBV6-6	NA	TRBJ1-5	CASSYPEGGQPQHF	TGTGCCAGCAGTTATCCGGAGGGAGGTCAGCCCCAGCATTTT
once	TRBV6-5	TRBD1	TRBJ1-1	CASIGQGVSEAFF	TGTGCCAGCATCGGACAGGGGGTATCTGAAGCTTTCTTT
NA	TRBV5-1	NA	TRBJ2-5	CASSRESGIGQETQYF	TGCGCCAGCAGCCGAGAGTCAGGTATAGGCCAAGAGACCCAGTACTTC
NA	TRBV2	NA	TRBJ1-4	CASSRQDSEKLFF	TGTGCCAGCAGCCGGCAGGATAGTGAAAAACTGTTTTTT
NA	TRBV3-1/TRBV3-2	NA	TRBJ2-4	CASSQGRGNIQYF	TGTGCCAGCAGCCAAGGTCGGGGGAACATTCAGTACTTC
NA	TRBV7-9	TRBD1	TRBJ2-7	CASSFTGDEQYF	TGTGCCAGCAGCTTTACAGGGGACGAGCAGTACTTC
NA	TRBV11-1	NA	TRBJ2-5	CASSLGATQYF	TGTGCCAGCAGCTTAGGGGCGACCCAGTACTTC
NA	TRBV14	NA	TRBJ1-5	CASSPIVPGQGPFNQPQHF	TGTGCCAGCAGCCCAATAGTCCCGGGACAAGGCCCCTTTAATCAGCCCCAGCATTTT
NA	TRBV10-3	NA	TRBJ2-1	CAISVPRVRYNEQFF	TGTGCCATCAGTGTCCCCCGGGTGCGATACAATGAGCAGTTCTTC
once	TRBV6-5	NA	TRBJ2-7	CASSYDRTYEQYF	TGTGCCAGCAGTTACGACAGGACCTACGAGCAGTACTTC
NA	TRBV21-1	NA	TRBJ2-7	CASSKRRTPSYEQYF	TGTGCCAGCAGCAAAAGGAGGACTCCAAGCTACGAGCAGTACTTC
NA	TRBV14	NA	TRBJ2-4	CASSTGGKNIQYF	TGTGCCAGCAGCACGGGTGGCAAAAACATTCAGTACTTC
NA	TRBV11-2	NA	TRBJ1-2	CASSPRRGDGYTF	TGTGCCAGCAGCCCTCGGAGGGGTGATGGCTACACCTTC
NA	TRBV10-3	NA	TRBJ2-3	CAITAGTFTTDTQYF	TGTGCCATCACCGCCGGGACTTTTACCACAGATACGCAGTATTTT
NA	TRBV19	TRBD1	TRBJ1-5	CASSLWDSPGEQPQHF	TGTGCCAGTAGTCTCTGGGACAGCCCTGGGGAGCAGCCCCAGCATTTT
NA	TRBV11-2	NA	TRBJ2-1	CASSFSESSYNEQFF	TGTGCCAGCAGCTTCTCCGAGAGCTCCTACAATGAGCAGTTCTTC
NA	TRBV11-2	TRBD1	TRBJ2-7	CASSPEDRGFNEQYF	TGTGCCAGCAGCCCCGAGGACAGGGGATTCAACGAGCAGTACTTC
NA	TRBV6-1	NA	TRBJ2-2	CASSERATGELFF	TGTGCCAGCAGTGAGAGAGCCACCGGGGAGCTGTTTTTT
once	TRBV5-1	TRBD2	TRBJ2-3	CASSRGPTSGRDTQYF	TGCGCCAGCAGCCGGGGGCCGACTAGCGGGAGGGATACGCAGTATTTT
NA	TRBV30	TRBD1	TRBJ1-6	CAWSATGGANSPLHF	TGTGCCTGGAGTGCGACAGGGGGAGCGAATTCACCCCTCCACTTT
few	TRBV23-1	NA	TRBJ2-7	CASRITGPYEQYF	TGCGCCAGCAGGATAACAGGGCCCTACGAGCAGTACTTC
NA	TRBV29-1	NA	TRBJ1-1	CSVGRGFTEAFF	TGCAGCGTCGGCCGGGGATTCACTGAAGCTTTCTTT
NA	TRBV24-1	NA	TRBJ2-5	CATSDSVTGGEETQYF	TGTGCCACCAGTGACTCGGTGACTGGAGGGGAAGAGACCCAGTACTTC